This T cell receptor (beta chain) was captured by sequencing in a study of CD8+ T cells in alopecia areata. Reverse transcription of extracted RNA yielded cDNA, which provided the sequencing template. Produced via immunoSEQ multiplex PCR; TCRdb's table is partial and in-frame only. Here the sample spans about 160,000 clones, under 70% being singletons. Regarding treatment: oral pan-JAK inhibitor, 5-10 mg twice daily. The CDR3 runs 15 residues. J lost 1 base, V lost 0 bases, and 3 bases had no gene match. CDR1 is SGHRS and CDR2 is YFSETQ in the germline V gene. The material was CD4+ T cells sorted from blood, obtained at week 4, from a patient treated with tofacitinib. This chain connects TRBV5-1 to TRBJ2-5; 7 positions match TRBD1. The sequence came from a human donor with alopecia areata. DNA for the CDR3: TGCGCCAGCAGCTTGGTAGGGACAGTCCAAGAGACCCAGTACTTC. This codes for CASSLVGTVQETQYF.